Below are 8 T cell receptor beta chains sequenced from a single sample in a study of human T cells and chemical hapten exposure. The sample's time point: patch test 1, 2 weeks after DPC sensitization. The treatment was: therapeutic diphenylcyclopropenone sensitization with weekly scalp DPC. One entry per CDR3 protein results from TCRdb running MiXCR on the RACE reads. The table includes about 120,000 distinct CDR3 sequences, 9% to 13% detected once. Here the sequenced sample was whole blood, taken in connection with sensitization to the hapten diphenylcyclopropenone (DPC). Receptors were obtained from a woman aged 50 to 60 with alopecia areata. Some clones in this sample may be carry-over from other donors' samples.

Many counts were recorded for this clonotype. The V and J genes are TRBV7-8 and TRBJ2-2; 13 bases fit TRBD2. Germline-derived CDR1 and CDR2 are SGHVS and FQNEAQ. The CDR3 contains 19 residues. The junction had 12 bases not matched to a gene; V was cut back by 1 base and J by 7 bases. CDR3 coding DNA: TGTGCCAGCAGCTTAGGACGGGGGACTAGCGGGACTTTTATCGGGGAGCTGTTTTTT. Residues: CASSLGRGTSGTFIGELFF.

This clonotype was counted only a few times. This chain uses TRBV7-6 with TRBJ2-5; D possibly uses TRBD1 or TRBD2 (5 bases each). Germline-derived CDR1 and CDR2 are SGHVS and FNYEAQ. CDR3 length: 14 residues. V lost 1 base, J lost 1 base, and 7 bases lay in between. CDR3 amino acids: CASSLGGPQETQYF. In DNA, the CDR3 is TGTGCCAGCAGCTTAGGGGGACCCCAAGAGACCCAGTACTTC.

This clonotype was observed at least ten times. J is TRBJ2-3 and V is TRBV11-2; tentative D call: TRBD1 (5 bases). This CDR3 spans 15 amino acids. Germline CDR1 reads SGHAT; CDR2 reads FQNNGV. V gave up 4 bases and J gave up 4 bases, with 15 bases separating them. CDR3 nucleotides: TGTGCCAGCAGCTCCTCCGATCAGGGTGCAGATACGCAGTATTTT. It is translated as CASSSSDQGADTQYF. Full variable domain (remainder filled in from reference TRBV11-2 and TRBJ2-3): EAGVAQSPRYKIIEKRQSVAFWCNPISGHATLYWYQQILGQGPKLLIQFQNNGVVDDSQLPKDRFSAERLKGVDSTLKIQPAKLEDSAVYLCASSSSDQGADTQYFGPGTRLTVL.

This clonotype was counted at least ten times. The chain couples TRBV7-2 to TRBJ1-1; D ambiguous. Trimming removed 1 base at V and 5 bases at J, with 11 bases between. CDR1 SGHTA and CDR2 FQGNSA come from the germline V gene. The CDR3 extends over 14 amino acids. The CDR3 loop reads CASSLEVVLTEAFF. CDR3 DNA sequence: TGTGCCAGCAGCTTAGAGGTGGTTTTGACTGAAGCTTTCTTT.

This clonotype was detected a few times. The CDR3 DNA reads as TGTGCCAGCAGCTTAGCGCAGACTAGCACAGATACGCAGTATTTT. This translates into CASSLAQTSTDTQYF. The chain is built from TRBV7-2 and TRBJ2-3; D is unclear. This CDR3 region has 15 residues. The germline V gene has CDR1 SGHTA and CDR2 FQGNSA. V was pared by 0 bases and J by 0 bases, with 7 bases between.

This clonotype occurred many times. The CDR3, as DNA: TGTGCCAGCAGTTACACCGTTGGGGGCACTGAAGCTTTCTTT. Encoded protein: CASSYTVGGTEAFF. The chain carries TRBV6-6 and TRBJ1-1; perhaps TRBD1 as D (5 bases). This CDR3 has 14 residues. V was shortened by 2 bases and J by 4 bases, with 11 bases between the two germline ends. Germline values: CDR1 MNHNY, CDR2 SVGAGI (reference sequence).

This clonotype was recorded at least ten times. CDR3 DNA: TGTGCCATCAGTGAACAGGGGAGCCCTGAAGCTTTCTTT. Protein: CAISEQGSPEAFF. The gene calls are TRBV10-3 and TRBJ1-1; 7 positions match TRBD1. Losses at the gene ends were 3 bases for V and 6 bases for J; bases not matched to a gene: 4. Germline CDR1 and CDR2: ENHRY and SYGVKD. The CDR3 has 13 residues.

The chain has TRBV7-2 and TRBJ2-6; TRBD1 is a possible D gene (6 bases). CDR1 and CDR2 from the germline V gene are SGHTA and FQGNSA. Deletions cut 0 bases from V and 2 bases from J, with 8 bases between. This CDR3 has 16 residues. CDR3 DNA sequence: TGTGCCAGCAGCTTAGCCCCAGGGGCTGGGGCCAACGTCCTGACTTTC. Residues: CASSLAPGAGANVLTF.